The 11 T cell receptor beta chains below come from one sample, sequenced in a study of spatial heterogeneity in lung cancer. Documented time point: blood at routine non-recurrence follow-up after resection. MiXCR, run by TCRdb on the 5' RACE reads, gives a single entry per CDR3 protein. Altogether 55,000 to 75,000 distinct CDR3 sequences are present, 8% to 9.5% being singletons, with the ten largest covering roughly 1.9%. The material was PBMCs, obtained at follow-up. These receptors all stem from a female donor with early-stage non-small cell lung cancer.

This clonotype appeared many times. The rearrangement links TRBV5-1 to TRBJ2-7; 10 nucleotides align to TRBD2. The CDR3 has 15 residues. Germline V lookup: CDR1 SGHRS, CDR2 YFSETQ. V lost 0 bases, J lost 7 bases, and 7 bases stayed unmatched. DNA of the CDR3: TGCGCCAGCAGCTTGGCACTAGCGGGGCTCGGGGAGCAGTACTTC. Translation gives CASSLALAGLGEQYF.

This clonotype has more than one count but fewer than ten. J is TRBJ2-1 and V is TRBV20-1; D remains unclear. From germline, CDR1 is DFQATT and CDR2 SNEGSKA (reference sequence). The V gene lost 7 bases and the J gene lost 5 bases, with 12 bases spanning the gap. The CDR3 runs 12 residues. This CDR3 is CSVERLNNEQFF. CDR3 DNA sequence: TGCAGTGTGGAGCGACTTAACAATGAGCAGTTCTTC.

This clonotype came up many times. CDR3 bases: TGTGCCAGCAGCCCCGGACAAGATACGCAGTATTTT. This encodes CASSPGQDTQYF. The chain carries TRBV7-2 and TRBJ2-3; possibly TRBD1 for D (5 bases). The germline V gene has CDR1 SGHTA and CDR2 FQGNSA. CDR3 length: 12 amino acids. The germline V and J ends were trimmed by 5 bases and 5 bases, with 8 bases remaining between them.

This clonotype was counted a few times. V gene TRBV3-1 combines with J gene TRBJ2-3; 8 bases are shared with TRBD1. The CDR3 has 15 residues. The V gene's germline CDR1 is LGHDT and CDR2 YNNKEL (reference sequence). The V and J ends lost 6 bases and 2 bases, in that order; junction bases with no gene match: 7. CDR3 protein: CASSLKGQDTDTQYF. For the CDR3, the DNA is TGTGCCAGCAGTTTAAAGGGACAGGACACAGATACGCAGTATTTT.

This clonotype was counted a few times. The chain links TRBV2 to TRBJ1-1; D call uncertain. Germline CDR1 is SNHLY and CDR2 is FYNNEI. The V gene lost 10 bases and the J gene lost 4 bases, with 16 bases spanning the gap. CDR3 length: 13 residues. The CDR3 nucleotides read TGTGCCACCCAGTTTGAGGCTACCACTGAAGCTTTCTTT. It codes for CATQFEATTEAFF.

This clonotype was observed at least ten times. The CDR3, as DNA: TGTGCCAGCAGCTTGGACCAACGAAGAAACATTCAGTACTTC. Protein sequence: CASSLDQRRNIQYF. V is TRBV5-4 and J is TRBJ2-4; D not certain. Per germline, CDR1 SGHNT and CDR2 YYREEE (reference sequence). V was pared by 0 bases and J by 6 bases, with 10 bases between. This CDR3 has 14 amino acids.

In the case of this clonotype: A much larger clone lies a single base off, so this may be a read error. The chain combines TRBV7-2 with TRBJ2-5, with TRBD1 identical over 8 bases. V dropped 5 bases and J dropped 0; count of bases not matched to a gene: 2. Germline loops: CDR1 SGHTA, CDR2 FQGNSA. CDR3 size: 14 residues. Here the CDR3 reads CASSHRGNQETQYF. The CDR3 DNA is TGTGCCAGCAGCCACAGGGGGAACCAAGAGACCCAGTACTTC.

This clonotype was observed many times. The rearrangement uses TRBV15 and TRBJ1-5, with 8 bases fitting TRBD1. V lost 5 bases, J lost 6 bases, and 6 bases stayed unmatched. The CDR3 loop spans 14 amino acids. CDR1 is LNHNV, CDR2 YYDKDF, per germline (reference sequence). The CDR3 DNA sequence: TGTGCCACCAGCTCAGGGGGCTCGGGTCAGCCCCAGCATTTT. Its protein product is CATSSGGSGQPQHF.

This clonotype was detected only a few times. The gene calls are TRBV28 and TRBJ2-7; D unclear. The CDR3 length is 11 residues. Germline CDR1 is MDHEN and CDR2 is SYDVKM. V dropped 3 bases and J dropped 6 bases, with 6 bases sitting between them. CDR3 in amino acids: CASSFWVEQYF. CDR3 nucleotide sequence: TGTGCCAGCAGTTTTTGGGTCGAGCAGTACTTC.

This clonotype was picked up many times. The V gene is TRBV9, the J gene TRBJ1-1; D remains unclear. This CDR3 is 14 amino acids long. Germline V gives CDR1 SGDLS, CDR2 YYNGEE. V was shortened by 0 bases and J by 3 bases, with 9 bases between the two germline ends. The CDR3 nucleotides read TGTGCCAGCAGCGTAGGTTTGGGTGACACTGAAGCTTTCTTT. As protein: CASSVGLGDTEAFF.

This clonotype appeared many times. The chain links TRBV25-1 to TRBJ1-1; no reliable D call. Germline V CDR1 and CDR2: MGHDK, SYGVNS. V lost 7 bases and J lost 1, with 4 bases in between. This CDR3 is 11 amino acids long. The CDR3 here is CASTENTEAFF. The CDR3 DNA reads as TGTGCCAGCACCGAGAACACTGAAGCTTTCTTT.